The 15 T cell receptor beta chains reported below all come from one sample, sequenced in a study of blood T cell repertoires in COVID-19. Generated by immunoSEQ multiplex PCR, the TCRdb table keeps only in-frame clones and is missing some. Of about 66,000 clones in the sample, 70% to 90% are singletons; the top ten hold approximately 3.6%. The sample comprised peripheral blood. The receptors derive from a man between 65 and 79 years old with acute or convalescent COVID-19.

The chain carries TRBV7-2 and TRBJ1-2, with TRBD1 matching 7 bases. The CDR3 contains 15 residues. Germline CDR1 is SGHTA and CDR2 is FQGNSA. Unmatched junction bases numbered 10, after V lost 3 bases and J lost 6 bases. The CDR3 reads CASSFLGQVLNGYTF. The CDR3 coding sequence is TGTGCCAGCAGCTTTCTAGGACAGGTCCTAAATGGCTACACCTTC.

This chain connects TRBV24-1 to TRBJ2-3; 7 bases match TRBD1. Trimming cost V 9 bases and J 3 bases; bases outside gene matches: 5. The CDR3 spans 13 residues. Germline V gives CDR1 KGHDR, CDR2 SFDVKD. CDR3: CATATGNTDTQYF. CDR3 nucleotide sequence: TGTGCCACCGCGACAGGGAATACAGATACGCAGTATTTT.

The chain joins TRBV7-2 to TRBJ2-7; 8 bases agree with TRBD2. Germline CDR1 SGHTA, CDR2 FQGNSA. V shed 3 bases and J 4 bases; nucleotides not matched to a gene: 5. This CDR3 region has 14 residues. CDR3 coding DNA: TGTGCCAGCAGCTTCGCCGGGGGGGGGTACGAGCAGTACTTC. Encoded protein: CASSFAGGGYEQYF.

The chain recombines TRBV7-8 with TRBJ2-7, with D maybe TRBD2 (5 bases). V lost 2 bases to trimming and J lost 4 bases, with 15 bases between them. This CDR3 has 15 amino acids. Germline V CDR1 and CDR2: SGHVS, FQNEAQ. CDR3 DNA sequence: TGTGCCAGCAGCTTACGTATGGGAGTCGCGTACGAGCAGTACTTC. As protein: CASSLRMGVAYEQYF. Filled out from reference TRBV7-8 and TRBJ2-7, the complete variable domain reads GAGVSQSPRYKVAKRGQDVALRCDPISGHVSLFWYQQALGQGPEFLTYFQNEAQLDKSGLPSDRFFAERPEGSVSTLKIQRTQQEDSAVYLCASSLRMGVAYEQYFGPGTRLTVT.

V gene TRBV11-3 combines with J gene TRBJ2-6; the match to TRBD1 covers 12 bases. In germline, CDR1 is SGHNT, CDR2 YENEEA. CDR3 size: 23 residues. V lost 0 bases, J lost 2 bases, and 17 bases stayed unmatched. Written as DNA, the CDR3 is TGTGCCAGCAGCTTAGAGGGTTCAGTAGGGACAGGGGGCTGGTTTGCTGGGGCCAACGTCCTGACTTTC. Translation: CASSLEGSVGTGGWFAGANVLTF. The complete variable domain, with remaining parts taken from reference TRBV11-3 and TRBJ2-6, reads EAGVVQSPRYKIIEKKQPVAFWCNPISGHNTLYWYLQNLGQGPELLIRYENEEAVDDSQLPKDRFSAERLKGVDSTLKIQPAELGDSAVYLCASSLEGSVGTGGWFAGANVLTFGAGSRLTVL.

The sample holds a few counts of this clone. The chain links TRBV7-8 to TRBJ2-5; 8 bases match TRBD1. The CDR3 has 15 amino acids. V shed 0 bases, J shed 7 bases, and the junction held 7 bases outside the gene matches. Germline CDR1 and CDR2: SGHVS and FQNEAQ. CDR3 in amino acids: CASSLAAGGRGTQYF. DNA of the CDR3: TGTGCCAGCAGCTTAGCGGCAGGGGGCCGGGGGACCCAGTACTTC. Full variable domain (missing parts from reference TRBV7-8 and TRBJ2-5): GAGVSQSPRYKVAKRGQDVALRCDPISGHVSLFWYQQALGQGPEFLTYFQNEAQLDKSGLPSDRFFAERPEGSVSTLKIQRTQQEDSAVYLCASSLAAGGRGTQYFGPGTRLLVL.

J is TRBJ2-5 and V is TRBV6-6; TRBD1 is a possible D gene (5 bases). The germline V and J ends were trimmed by 2 bases and 5 bases, with 9 bases remaining between them. The germline V gene has CDR1 MNHNY and CDR2 SVGAGI (reference sequence). CDR3 length: 13 amino acids. The CDR3 spells CASSYQPGETQYF. The CDR3 DNA sequence: TGTGCCAGCAGTTACCAACCAGGGGAGACCCAGTACTTC.

This clone was seen a few times. The genes are TRBV27 and TRBJ2-5; 7 nucleotides align to TRBD2. The CDR3 loop spans 14 amino acids. Trimming took 2 bases from V and 1 from J; bases not matched to a gene: 1. Germline values: CDR1 MNHEY, CDR2 SMNVEV (reference sequence). CDR3 sequence reads: CASSLQRGQETQYF. Here the CDR3 DNA reads TGTGCCAGCAGTTTACAGCGGGGCCAAGAGACCCAGTACTTC.

DNA of the CDR3: TGTGCCAGCAGCTTAGGGACAGGCCCCAACCAAGAGACCCAGTACTTC. Residues: CASSLGTGPNQETQYF. V usage is TRBV11-2 and J usage is TRBJ2-5; 7 bases align to TRBD1. The CDR3 is 16 amino acids. V lost 1 base, J lost 0 bases, and 5 bases stayed unmatched. Looked up from germline, CDR1 is SGHAT and CDR2 is FQNNGV.

The chain employs TRBV24-1 and TRBJ1-2; TRBD1 matches 7 bases. There are 14 residues in the CDR3. Trimming at V came to 0 bases and at J to 4 bases, leaving 1 base not matched to a gene. Germline V gene data show CDR1 as KGHDR and CDR2 as SFDVKD. The CDR3 loop reads CATSDLDRVYGYTF. CDR3 nucleotides: TGTGCCACCAGTGATTTGGACAGGGTCTATGGCTACACCTTC.

The CDR3: CASSFPGESEAFF. For the CDR3, the DNA is TGTGCCAGCAGCTTTCCCGGGGAATCTGAAGCTTTCTTT. The V gene is TRBV7-9, the J gene TRBJ1-1; no clear D. The germline V and J ends were trimmed by 3 bases and 6 bases, with 11 bases remaining between them. CDR3 length: 13 residues. CDR1 is SEHNR, CDR2 FQNEAQ, per germline (reference sequence).

This clone was found a few times. The chain is built from TRBV12-3 or TRBV12-4 and TRBJ1-4; 7 positions match TRBD1. This CDR3 is built from 13 residues. The V segment lost 8 bases and the J segment 5 bases; nucleotides outside the gene matches: 5. CDR3 sequence reads: CASGRDSNEKLFF. The CDR3 nucleotides are TGTGCCAGCGGCCGGGACAGCAATGAAAAACTGTTTTTT.

The rearrangement links TRBV19 to TRBJ1-6, with 11 bases that match TRBD1. Trimming cost V 7 bases and J 8 bases; bases outside gene matches: 10. Germline values: CDR1 LNHDA, CDR2 SQIVND (reference sequence). The CDR3 runs 16 residues. The CDR3 loop reads CASTPGTGGRYSPLHF. The CDR3 coding sequence is TGTGCCAGTACCCCCGGGACAGGGGGTCGGTATTCACCCCTCCACTTT.

V and J are TRBV18 and TRBJ2-1; the match to TRBD2 covers 11 bases. Germline-derived CDR1 and CDR2 are KGHSH and LQKENI. With 6 bases clipped from V and 7 bases from J, the junction kept 11 bases outside the gene matches. This CDR3 comprises 16 residues. The CDR3 reads CASSPMLAGGVNEQFF. DNA of the CDR3: TGTGCCAGCTCTCCAATGCTAGCGGGGGGTGTGAATGAGCAGTTCTTC.

V usage is TRBV9 and J usage is TRBJ2-7; TRBD2 matches 8 bases. Germline values: CDR1 SGDLS, CDR2 YYNGEE. The CDR3 contains 14 residues. V lost 0 bases to trimming and J lost 9 bases; unmatched junction nucleotides: 8. The CDR3 region has the DNA TGTGCCAGCAGCGTAGACGTAGCGGGAAGGGCGCAGTACTTC. Protein: CASSVDVAGRAQYF.